The sequence of this T cell receptor (beta chain) was determined in a study of graft-versus-host responses after intestinal transplantation. On the study more broadly: In this cohort, recipients had multivisceral, liver-intestinal, or isolated intestinal transplants. The recipients all started with anti-thymocyte globulin induction and then took tacrolimus and steroids for approximately 3 years. Study-level points and caveats: Recipient bone marrow held GvH clones, some seen earlier in ileum or blood.

Regarding this clone: Its antigen is unknown.

Here immunoSEQ multiplex PCR was the method, and the copy in TCRdb shows in-frame clones only, minus some. This sample has 45,000 to 60,000 clones; 92% occur once, and the top ten carry less than 2.5%. Germline loops: CDR1 LNHDA, CDR2 SQIVND (reference sequence). The CDR3 is made up of 15 amino acids. Trimming pared 6 bases from V and 5 bases from J, leaving 19 bases between. The chain joins TRBV19 to TRBJ1-1; D is undetermined. Specimen: unstimulated CD4+ T cells sorted from spleen or lymph node cells, collected before transplant. The TCR comes from a human donor who was the organ donor for an intestinal transplant. CDR3 amino acids: CASRLTGVRRTEAFF. Here the CDR3 DNA reads TGTGCCAGTAGGCTAACCGGGGTTCGAAGGACTGAAGCTTTCTTT.